This T cell receptor beta chain was recorded in a study of cytomegalovirus exposure and HLA in healthy donors. Overall study findings and caveats: HLA allele associations emerged for under 20,000 TCR beta sequences in a later analysis, at 0.05 false discovery rate. Rarity held for most TCR sequences, but there were some public TCRs that occurred in many donors. Among TCR beta chains of equal frequency, HLA-associated ones were more clonally expanded in a later analysis. Sequencing likely generated an artifact that appeared as a cluster of highly shared sequence variants.

The CDR3 contains 13 residues. Trimming took off 0 bases at V and 8 bases at J, with 10 bases between the two ends. Germline loops: CDR1 MNHEY, CDR2 SVGAGI. PCR primers comprised 60 Vbeta and 13 Jbeta primers. Sequencing used immunoSEQ multiplex PCR; TCRdb keeps in-frame clones, though not all of them. This sample yields about 130,000 clones, of which roughly a tenth are seen a single time; around 5% belongs to the top ten. Comments on this clone: Its antigen remains unknown.

The sample consisted of PBMCs. This rearrangement joins TRBV6-5 to TRBJ1-2, with unresolved D. The receptor's source is a woman aged 18-35 years in good health and CMV-seropositive. The CDR3 region is CASSYSNYWGYTF. CDR3 DNA sequence: TGTGCCAGCAGTTACTCCAATTACTGGGGCTACACCTTC.